A selection of T cell receptor beta chains follows, all from one sample in a study of beta chain features in type 1 diabetes. Sequencing was performed with immunoSEQ multiplex PCR; in TCRdb, only in-frame clones are kept and a portion is missing. Of 130,000 to 150,000 clones in the sample, roughly 10% were seen once. Sequencing input: naive CD4+ T cells from blood. These receptors were collected from a man between 18 and 29 years old in good health. Each CDR3 is given with its conserved first and last residue. The D gene is left open where the match is weak. Size is omitted from some rows. Given values are once, few, many or a class for expanded clones.

TRBV7-8	15	NA	TRBD2	TRBJ2-5	TGTGCCAGCAGCCGGAGCGGGGGACGCGGGGAGACCCAGTACTTC	CASSRSGGRGETQYF
TRBV2	15	NA	TRBD2	TRBJ2-3	TGTGCCAGCAGTGTTCTAGCGGGGGAAGCGGTTACGCAGTATTTT	CASSVLAGEAVTQYF
TRBV27	15	NA	TRBD1	TRBJ2-1	TGTGCCAGCAGTTTAGAGGGGGCGTCCTACAATGAGCAGTTCTTC	CASSLEGASYNEQFF
TRBV11-2	17	few	TRBD2	TRBJ2-1	TGTGCCAGCAGCTTGGATTCGGGACTAGCGGGGAGAAATGAGCAGTTCTTC	CASSLDSGLAGRNEQFF
TRBV9	16	few	TRBD1	TRBJ2-3	TGTGCCAGCAGCGGGGGACAGGGCATCGATACATATACGCAGTATTTT	CASSGGQGIDTYTQYF
TRBV7-8	11	few	NA	TRBJ1-1	TGTGCCAGCAGCCCCGGAGCTGAAGCTTTCTTT	CASSPGAEAFF
TRBV7-9	11	many	NA	TRBJ2-3	TGTGCCAGCAGCTTAAGCGATACGCAGTATTTT	CASSLSDTQYF
TRBV30	14	NA	TRBD1	TRBJ1-2	TGTGCCTGGAGAGACGGACAGGGAGGCTATGGCTACACCTTC	CAWRDGQGGYGYTF
TRBV10-3	12	few	NA	TRBJ1-1	TGTGCCACCGCGGACAGTCATACTGAAGCTTTCTTT	CATADSHTEAFF
TRBV30	16	few	NA	TRBJ2-1	TGTGCCTGGAGTATCTCGGGCAGGGCCTCTTACAATGAGCAGTTCTTC	CAWSISGRASYNEQFF
TRBV10-3	15	NA	NA	TRBJ2-7	TGTGCCATCAGTGAGTCGACTGATCCCTCCTACGAGCAGTACTTC	CAISESTDPSYEQYF
TRBV10-1	15	NA	TRBD1	TRBJ2-7	TGCGCCAGCAGCCGCACAGGGGCCGGAGCTGGAGAGCAGTACTTC	CASSRTGAGAGEQYF
TRBV7-3	16	few	TRBD2	TRBJ2-2	TGTGCCAGCAGCTTAACGGGACTAGCGGGGTCCGGGGAGCTGTTTTTT	CASSLTGLAGSGELFF
TRBV2	14	NA	NA	TRBJ2-5	TGTGCCAGCAGTGAAGAGCAGGGACAAGAGACCCAGTACTTC	CASSEEQGQETQYF
TRBV2	15	NA	TRBD2	TRBJ2-7	TGTGCCAGCACCCGCACTAGCGTCTTCTCCTACGAGCAGTACTTC	CASTRTSVFSYEQYF
TRBV5-1	14	NA	NA	TRBJ1-4	TGCGCCAGCAGCATACAGGCAGTTAATGAAAAACTGTTTTTT	CASSIQAVNEKLFF
TRBV30	12	few	NA	TRBJ1-3	TGTGCCTGGGTTTGGGAGGGAAACACCATATATTTT	CAWVWEGNTIYF
TRBV7-2	14	NA	TRBD1	TRBJ1-2	TGTGCCAGCAGCTTAGCCCCAGGGGGCCATGGCTACACCTTC	CASSLAPGGHGYTF
TRBV12-2	16	NA	NA	TRBJ2-7	TGTGCAAGTCGCTCCACCGGGCCGACTAACCTCAGGGAGCAGTACTTC	CASRSTGPTNLREQYF
TRBV18	15	NA	TRBD1	TRBJ1-2	TGTGCCAGCTCATCGGGGGACAGGGTGAACTATGGCTACACCTTC	CASSSGDRVNYGYTF
TRBV19	15	few	TRBD1	TRBJ2-2	TGTGCCAGTAGTATAAGGACAGGGAACACCGGGGAGCTGTTTTTT	CASSIRTGNTGELFF